Below are 21 T cell receptor beta chains sequenced from a single sample in a study of cytomegalovirus exposure and HLA in healthy donors. Use of 60 Vbeta and 13 Jbeta primers characterized the PCR. This table comes from immunoSEQ multiplex PCR, and its TCRdb copy is limited to in-frame clones, with some not included. The sample has fewer than 80,000 clones; 79% are singletons. Sequencing was carried out using PBMCs. The source of these receptors is a man aged 25-40 years in good health and CMV-seronegative.

This chain uses TRBV19 with TRBJ1-1; tentative D call: TRBD1 (5 bases). CDR3 size: 17 residues. Germline loops: CDR1 LNHDA, CDR2 SQIVND (reference sequence). With 8 bases removed from V and 0 bases from J, the gap between germline ends came to 22 bases. CDR3 nucleotide sequence: TGTGCCAGTCCACCTCGAAGGGGCAGCTCCATGAACACTGAAGCTTTCTTT. The encoded protein is CASPPRRGSSMNTEAFF. Filled out from reference TRBV19 and TRBJ1-1, the complete variable domain reads DGGITQSPKYLFRKEGQNVTLSCEQNLNHDAMYWYRQDPGQGLRLIYYSQIVNDFQKGDIAEGYSVSREKKESFPLTVTSAQKNPTAFYLCASPPRRGSSMNTEAFFGQGTRLTVV.

The chain links TRBV6-6 to TRBJ1-2, with TRBD1 identical over 8 bases. The CDR3 spans 15 residues. After removal of 5 bases from V and 7 bases from J, the junction contained 12 bases not matched to a gene. Germline-derived CDR1 and CDR2 are MNHNY and SVGAGI (reference sequence). CDR3 coding DNA: TGTGCCAGCAGTGCCCCGGACAGGGTCGTGCCTGGCTACACCTTC. The encoded protein is CASSAPDRVVPGYTF.

V usage is TRBV18 and J usage is TRBJ1-6, with TRBD1 matching over 7 bases. CDR1 is KGHSH, CDR2 LQKENI, per germline. The CDR3 is 16 amino acids. V lost 0 bases to trimming and J lost 8 bases; unmatched junction nucleotides: 7. The CDR3 is CASSPPNRGRDSPLHF. The CDR3, as DNA: TGTGCCAGCTCACCACCCAACAGGGGTCGGGATTCACCCCTCCACTTT.

This clone came up a few times. The chain recombines TRBV6-5 with TRBJ2-1, with TRBD2 identical over 8 bases. The CDR3 extends over 13 amino acids. Germline CDR1 and CDR2: MNHEY and SVGAGI. V lost 2 bases to trimming and J lost 7 bases; unmatched junction nucleotides: 1. CDR3 protein: CASSYASGNEQFF. The CDR3 DNA reads as TGTGCCAGCAGTTACGCTAGCGGGAATGAGCAGTTCTTC.

CDR3 sequence: CASSVRAYEQYF. CDR3 in DNA: TGTGCCAGCAGTGTTCGCGCGTACGAGCAGTACTTC. The chain couples TRBV28 to TRBJ2-5; D remains unclear. The J call may be mistaken, given a closer DNA end match to TRBJ2-7. The germline gives CDR1 MDHEN, CDR2 SYDVKM. The CDR3 is made up of 12 amino acids.

The chain combines TRBV4-2 with TRBJ1-4; D gene unclear. Trimming shortened V by 1 base and J by 5 bases, and 17 bases separated the two germline ends. Germline CDR1 reads LGHNA; CDR2 reads YNFKEQ. The CDR3 is made up of 17 amino acids. This chain's CDR3 is CASSQGEVYGLNEKLFF. CDR3 sequence (DNA): TGTGCCAGCAGCCAAGGGGAGGTTTATGGTTTAAATGAAAAACTGTTTTTT.

This clone was seen only once. The rearrangement joins TRBV7-9 to TRBJ1-4; weak D call: TRBD1 (5 bases). Germline V gene lookup returns CDR1 SEHNR and CDR2 FQNEAQ (reference sequence). This CDR3 is 15 amino acids long. The ends were cut back, 7 bases at V and 7 bases at J, with 19 bases in the middle. CDR3 in DNA: TGTGCCAGCACCCCAGTCCCCCAGGGAGGTGAAAAACTGTTTTTT. It specifies CASTPVPQGGEKLFF.

The J gene is TRBJ2-1, the V gene TRBV6-1, with D perhaps TRBD2 (6 bases). The V gene lost 3 bases and the J gene lost 0 bases, with 9 bases spanning the gap. CDR3 size: 15 residues. Germline-derived CDR1 and CDR2 are MNHNS and SASEGT. This chain's CDR3 is CASSDLGGSYNEQFF. The CDR3 nucleotides are TGTGCCAGCAGTGATCTGGGAGGCTCCTACAATGAGCAGTTCTTC.

In its sample, this clone was seen many times. The chain has TRBV4-1 and TRBJ1-4; possible D gene TRBD1, 5 bases. This CDR3 has 14 residues. Trimming removed 3 bases from V and 5 bases from J, with 10 bases in between. Germline lookup yields CDR1 MGHRA and CDR2 YSYEKL. Here the CDR3 DNA reads TGCGCCAGCAGCCAGGACAACGGGAATGAAAAACTGTTTTTT. Amino acid sequence: CASSQDNGNEKLFF.

There are a few counts of this clone. This rearrangement joins TRBV15 to TRBJ2-3; D is possibly TRBD2 (6 bases). Trimming removed 1 base from V and 5 bases from J, with 13 bases in between. The CDR3 is 15 amino acids. Germline loops: CDR1 LNHNV, CDR2 YYDKDF (reference sequence). This CDR3 is CATSRGLGGVDTQYF. In DNA, the CDR3 is TGTGCCACCAGCAGAGGACTAGGCGGGGTAGATACGCAGTATTTT.

Comments on this clone: Sequence at one end of the junction differs from germline and may be a read error. This chain joins TRBV4-1 and TRBJ1-4, with 7 positions matching TRBD1. CDR1 is MGHRA and CDR2 is YSYEKL in the germline V gene. The CDR3 has 14 residues. This CDR3 is CAGSQRTGNEKLFF. The DNA for the CDR3 is TGCGCCGGCAGCCAAAGGACAGGTAATGAAAAACTGTTTTTT.

This clone has only one observation. V usage is TRBV7-2 and J usage is TRBJ1-1; D uncertain. The germline V gene has CDR1 SGHTA and CDR2 FQGNSA. V lost 0 bases, J lost 7 bases, and 9 bases lay in between. CDR3 length: 13 amino acids. The CDR3 loop reads CASSLARGVEAFF. The CDR3 DNA reads as TGTGCCAGCAGCTTAGCGAGAGGAGTTGAAGCTTTCTTT. The full variable domain, rest sourced from reference TRBV7-2 and TRBJ1-1, is GAGVSQSPSNKVTEKGKDVELRCDPISGHTALYWYRQSLGQGLEFLIYFQGNSAPDKSGLPSDRFSAERTGGSVSTLTIQRTQQEDSAVYLCASSLARGVEAFFGQGTRLTVV.

Turning to this clone: At one boundary the junction diverges from the germline segment, which might be a read error. The chain links TRBV4-3 to TRBJ2-6; D uncertain. CDR3 size: 16 residues. The germline CDR1 and CDR2 sequences are LGHNA and YSLEER. The DNA for the CDR3 is TGCGCCCGCAGCCAAGATTGGAGCTCTGGGGCCAACGTCCTGACTTTC. It yields the protein CARSQDWSSGANVLTF.

The rearrangement uses TRBV29-1 and TRBJ1-4; 8 bases match TRBD1. V trimming: 0 bases; J trimming: 8 bases; junction bases outside the gene matches: 5. The CDR3 runs to 14 residues. Germline V gives CDR1 SQVTM, CDR2 ANQGSEA. CDR3 sequence (DNA): TGCAGCGTTGAAGACCGGGACAGGAACGAAAAACTGTTTTTT. This codes for CSVEDRDRNEKLFF.

This chain links TRBV28 with TRBJ1-1; possible D gene TRBD1, 6 bases. The CDR3 is 14 residues long. V was pared by 6 bases and J by 1 base, with 12 bases between. CDR1 and CDR2 (germline): MDHEN, SYDVKM. The CDR3 DNA follows: TGTGCCAGCAGATCCGGGACATCGAACACTGAAGCTTTCTTT. Translated, it gives CASRSGTSNTEAFF.

This chain's CDR3 is CAWSVGGGAYEQYF. The CDR3 DNA follows: TGTGCCTGGAGTGTAGGGGGAGGGGCGTACGAGCAGTACTTC. The gene calls are TRBV30 and TRBJ2-7, with D perhaps matching TRBD2 (7 bases). The V end lost 0 bases, the J end lost 4 bases, and 13 bases lay between the germline ends. From germline, CDR1 is GTSNPN and CDR2 SVGIG (reference sequence). The CDR3 runs to 14 residues.

The chain links TRBV7-6 to TRBJ2-6, with TRBD1 identical over 7 bases. This CDR3 comprises 17 residues. J was trimmed by 0 bases and V by 1 base; bases with no gene match: 3. Germline V lookup: CDR1 SGHVS, CDR2 FNYEAQ. In nucleotides, the CDR3 is TGTGCCAGCAGCTTAGTACAGGGGAGCTCTGGGGCCAACGTCCTGACTTTC. Its protein is CASSLVQGSSGANVLTF.

The chain joins TRBV11-2 to TRBJ1-1; no definite D call. The CDR3 spans 14 residues. Trimming left V 8 bases short and J 4 bases short, with 17 bases between. Germline values: CDR1 SGHAT, CDR2 FQNNGV. The CDR3 protein is CASRIPGWATEAFF. In DNA, the CDR3 is TGTGCCAGCCGGATTCCGGGGTGGGCCACTGAAGCTTTCTTT. Combining the CDR3 with reference TRBV11-2 and TRBJ1-1 gives the whole variable domain EAGVAQSPRYKIIEKRQSVAFWCNPISGHATLYWYQQILGQGPKLLIQFQNNGVVDDSQLPKDRFSAERLKGVDSTLKIQPAKLEDSAVYLCASRIPGWATEAFFGQGTRLTVV.

As DNA, the CDR3 is TGTGCCAGCAGCACCAGGGGGGCGGGCCCCTACAATGAGCAGTTCTTC. It translates to CASSTRGAGPYNEQFF. This rearrangement joins TRBV11-2 to TRBJ2-1; TRBD1 might be the D (7 bases). CDR3 length equals 16 residues. Germline V gene data show CDR1 as SGHAT and CDR2 as FQNNGV. Trimming pared 5 bases from V and 2 bases from J, leaving 16 bases between.

The chain carries TRBV5-4 and TRBJ1-4, with D possibly matching TRBD1 (5 bases). Deletions cut 1 base from V and 8 bases from J, with 12 bases between. The CDR3 covers 14 residues. The germline CDR1 and CDR2 sequences are SGHNT and YYREEE (reference sequence). CDR3 residues: CASSLYGAGEKLFF. The DNA of the CDR3 is TGTGCCAGCAGCTTGTATGGGGCCGGGGAAAAACTGTTTTTT.

The chain uses TRBV9 and TRBJ1-1; maybe TRBD1 (6 bases). This CDR3 has 15 residues. Trimming took off 4 bases at V and 4 bases at J, with 17 bases between the two ends. Germline V CDR1 and CDR2: SGDLS, YYNGEE. The chain's CDR3 is CASSPLDSWPTEAFF. For the CDR3, the DNA is TGTGCCAGCAGCCCACTGGACAGTTGGCCCACTGAAGCTTTCTTT. Full variable domain (outside the CDR3, taken from reference TRBV9 and TRBJ1-1): DSGVTQTPKHLITATGQRVTLRCSPRSGDLSVYWYQQSLDQGLQFLIQYYNGEERAKGNILERFSAQQFPDLHSELNLSSLELGDSALYFCASSPLDSWPTEAFFGQGTRLTVV.